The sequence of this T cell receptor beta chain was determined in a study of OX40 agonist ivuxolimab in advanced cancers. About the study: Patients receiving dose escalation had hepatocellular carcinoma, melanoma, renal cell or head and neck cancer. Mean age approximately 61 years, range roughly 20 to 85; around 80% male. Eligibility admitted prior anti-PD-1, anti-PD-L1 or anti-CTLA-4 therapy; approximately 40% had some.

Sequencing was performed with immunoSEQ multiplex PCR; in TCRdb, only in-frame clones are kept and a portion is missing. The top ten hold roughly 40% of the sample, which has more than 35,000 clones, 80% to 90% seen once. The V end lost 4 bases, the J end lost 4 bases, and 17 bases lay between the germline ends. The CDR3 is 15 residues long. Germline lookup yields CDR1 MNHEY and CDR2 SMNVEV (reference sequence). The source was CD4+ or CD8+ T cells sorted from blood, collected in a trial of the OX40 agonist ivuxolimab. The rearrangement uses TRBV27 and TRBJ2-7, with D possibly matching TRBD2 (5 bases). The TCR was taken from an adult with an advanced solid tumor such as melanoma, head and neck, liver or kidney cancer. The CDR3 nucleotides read TGTGCCAGCAGTTCCCGGGCGGCCCGAGGGTACGAGCAGTACTTC. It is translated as CASSSRAARGYEQYF.